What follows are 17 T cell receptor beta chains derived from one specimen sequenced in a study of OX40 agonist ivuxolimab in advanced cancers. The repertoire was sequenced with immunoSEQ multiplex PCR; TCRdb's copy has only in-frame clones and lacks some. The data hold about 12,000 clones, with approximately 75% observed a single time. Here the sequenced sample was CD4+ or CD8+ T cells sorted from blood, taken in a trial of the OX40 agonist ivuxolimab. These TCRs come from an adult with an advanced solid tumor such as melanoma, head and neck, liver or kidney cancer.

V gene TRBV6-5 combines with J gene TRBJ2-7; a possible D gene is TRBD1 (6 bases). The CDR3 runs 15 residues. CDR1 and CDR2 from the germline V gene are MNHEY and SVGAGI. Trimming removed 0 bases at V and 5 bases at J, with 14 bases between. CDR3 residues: CASSYSNAGDHEQYF. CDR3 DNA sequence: TGTGCCAGCAGTTACTCTAATGCAGGGGACCACGAGCAGTACTTC.

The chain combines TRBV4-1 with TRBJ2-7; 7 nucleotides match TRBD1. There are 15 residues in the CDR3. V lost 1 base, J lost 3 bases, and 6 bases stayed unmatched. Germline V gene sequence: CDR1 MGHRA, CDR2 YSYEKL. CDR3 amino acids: CASSQGTGNIYEQYF. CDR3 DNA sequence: TGCGCCAGCAGCCAAGGGACAGGTAACATCTACGAGCAGTACTTC.

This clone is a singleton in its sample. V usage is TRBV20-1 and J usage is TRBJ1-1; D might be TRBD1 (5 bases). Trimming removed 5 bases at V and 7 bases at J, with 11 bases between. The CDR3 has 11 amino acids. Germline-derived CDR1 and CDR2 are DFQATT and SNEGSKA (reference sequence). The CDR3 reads CSAPREGEAFF. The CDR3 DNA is TGCAGTGCTCCCAGGGAGGGTGAAGCTTTCTTT.

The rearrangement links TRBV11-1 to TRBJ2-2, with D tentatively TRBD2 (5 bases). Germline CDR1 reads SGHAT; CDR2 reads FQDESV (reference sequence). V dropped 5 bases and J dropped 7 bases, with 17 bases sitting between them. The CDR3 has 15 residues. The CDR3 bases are TGTGCCAGCAGCCGCGGGTCGCACCCCAGCGGGGAGCTGTTTTTT. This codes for CASSRGSHPSGELFF.

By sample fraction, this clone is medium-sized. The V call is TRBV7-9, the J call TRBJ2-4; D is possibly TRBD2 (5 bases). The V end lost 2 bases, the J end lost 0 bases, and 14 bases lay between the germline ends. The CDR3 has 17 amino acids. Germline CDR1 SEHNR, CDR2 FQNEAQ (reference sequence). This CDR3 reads CASSLNPGIKAKNIQYF. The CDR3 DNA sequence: TGTGCCAGCAGCTTAAATCCGGGGATTAAAGCCAAAAACATTCAGTACTTC.

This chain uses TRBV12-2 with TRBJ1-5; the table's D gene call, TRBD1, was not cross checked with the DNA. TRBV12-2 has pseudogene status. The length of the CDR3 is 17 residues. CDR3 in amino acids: CASRLEGINLINQPQHF. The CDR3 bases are TGTGCAAGTCGCTTAGAGGGGATTAACCTAATAAATCAGCCCCAGCATTTT.

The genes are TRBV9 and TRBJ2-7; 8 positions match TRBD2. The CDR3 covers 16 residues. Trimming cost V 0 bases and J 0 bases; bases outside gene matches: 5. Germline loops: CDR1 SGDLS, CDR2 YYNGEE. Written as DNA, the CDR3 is TGTGCCAGCAGCGTAGAAGGGGGGACTAGCTCCTACGAGCAGTACTTC. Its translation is CASSVEGGTSSYEQYF.

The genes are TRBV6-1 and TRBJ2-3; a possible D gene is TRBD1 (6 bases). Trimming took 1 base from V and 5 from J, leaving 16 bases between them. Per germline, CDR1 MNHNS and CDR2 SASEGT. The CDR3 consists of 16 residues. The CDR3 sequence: CASSEVYRVQGDTQYF. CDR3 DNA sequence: TGTGCCAGCAGTGAAGTTTACAGGGTTCAGGGAGATACGCAGTATTTT.

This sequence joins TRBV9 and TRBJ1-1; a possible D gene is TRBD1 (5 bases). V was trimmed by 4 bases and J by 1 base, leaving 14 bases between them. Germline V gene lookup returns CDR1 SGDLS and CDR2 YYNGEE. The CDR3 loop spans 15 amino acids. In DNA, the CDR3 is TGTGCCAGCAGCCTCACCGGGACCTCGAACACTGAAGCTTTCTTT. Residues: CASSLTGTSNTEAFF.

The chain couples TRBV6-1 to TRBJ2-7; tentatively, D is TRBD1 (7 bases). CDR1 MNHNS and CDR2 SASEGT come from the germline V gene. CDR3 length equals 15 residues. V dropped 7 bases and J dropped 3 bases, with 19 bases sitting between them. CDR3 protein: CASTILEGANYEQYF. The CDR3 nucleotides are TGTGCCAGCACAATACTGGAGGGGGCGAACTACGAGCAGTACTTC.

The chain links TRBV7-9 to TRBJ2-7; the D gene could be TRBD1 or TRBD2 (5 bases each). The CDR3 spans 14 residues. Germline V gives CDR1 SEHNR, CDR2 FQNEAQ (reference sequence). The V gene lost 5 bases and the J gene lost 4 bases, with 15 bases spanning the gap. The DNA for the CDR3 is TGTGCCAGCAGCCGGCCGGGACGGCCTTACGAGCAGTACTTC. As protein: CASSRPGRPYEQYF.

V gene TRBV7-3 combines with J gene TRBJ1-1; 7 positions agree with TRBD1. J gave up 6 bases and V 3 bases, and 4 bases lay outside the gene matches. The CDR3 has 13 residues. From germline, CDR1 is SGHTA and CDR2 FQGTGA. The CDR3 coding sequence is TGTGCCAGCAGCTTGACAGGGTCTGCTGAAGCTTTCTTT. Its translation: CASSLTGSAEAFF.

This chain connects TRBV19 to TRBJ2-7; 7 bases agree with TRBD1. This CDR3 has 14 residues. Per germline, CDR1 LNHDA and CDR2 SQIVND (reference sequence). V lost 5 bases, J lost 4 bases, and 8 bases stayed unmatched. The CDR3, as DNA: TGTGCCAGTAGTCCCCCGGACAGGTTGTACGAGCAGTACTTC. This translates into CASSPPDRLYEQYF.

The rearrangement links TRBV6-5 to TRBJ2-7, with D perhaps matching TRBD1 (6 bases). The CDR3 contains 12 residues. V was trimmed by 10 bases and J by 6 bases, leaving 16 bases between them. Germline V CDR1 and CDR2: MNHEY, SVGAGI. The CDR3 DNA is TGTGCCATAGAGGACATGGGGGCCGAGCAGTACTTC. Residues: CAIEDMGAEQYF.

The CDR3 bases are TGTGCCAGCAGTTTGGGGTTGGCCTCTGGCTACACCTTC. Translation gives CASSLGLASGYTF. The chain couples TRBV27 to TRBJ1-2; D gene uncertain. This CDR3 is built from 13 residues. CDR1 and CDR2 from the germline V gene are MNHEY and SMNVEV (reference sequence). With 3 bases removed from V and 7 bases from J, the gap between germline ends came to 12 bases.

DNA for the CDR3: TGTGCCAGCAGCCCTGGACAGGGGGGTCAGCCCCAGCATTTT. This translates into CASSPGQGGQPQHF. The rearrangement uses TRBV9 and TRBJ1-5, with 10 bases matching TRBD1. The CDR3 runs to 14 residues. Looked up from germline, CDR1 is SGDLS and CDR2 is YYNGEE. The V gene end was trimmed by 4 bases and the J gene end by 6 bases; junction bases not matched to a gene: 4. The variable domain in full, completed from reference TRBV9 and TRBJ1-5, reads DSGVTQTPKHLITATGQRVTLRCSPRSGDLSVYWYQQSLDQGLQFLIQYYNGEERAKGNILERFSAQQFPDLHSELNLSSLELGDSALYFCASSPGQGGQPQHFGDGTRLSIL.

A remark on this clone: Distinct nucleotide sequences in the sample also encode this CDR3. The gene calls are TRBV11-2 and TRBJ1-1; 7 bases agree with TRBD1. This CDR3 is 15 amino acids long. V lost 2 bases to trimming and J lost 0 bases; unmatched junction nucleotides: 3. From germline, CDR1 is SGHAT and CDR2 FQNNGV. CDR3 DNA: TGTGCCAGCAGCTTACGACAGGGATTGAACACTGAAGCTTTCTTT. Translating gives CASSLRQGLNTEAFF.